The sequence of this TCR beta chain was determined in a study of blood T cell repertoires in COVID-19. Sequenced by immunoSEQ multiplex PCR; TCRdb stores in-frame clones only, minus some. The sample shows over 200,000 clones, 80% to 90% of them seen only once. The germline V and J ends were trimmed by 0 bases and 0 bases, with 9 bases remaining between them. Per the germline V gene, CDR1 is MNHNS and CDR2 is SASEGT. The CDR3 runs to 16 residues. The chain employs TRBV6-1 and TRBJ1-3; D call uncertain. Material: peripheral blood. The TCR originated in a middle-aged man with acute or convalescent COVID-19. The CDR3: CASSEARGLSGNTIYF. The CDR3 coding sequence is TGTGCCAGCAGTGAAGCGAGAGGCCTCTCTGGAAACACCATATATTTT.